The entry below gives a single TCR beta chain sequence along with its context. Time point meaning: pre-treatment baseline. V lost 2 bases and J 7 bases, leaving 11 bases between the germline ends. The CDR3 has 13 residues. Germline V gives CDR1 LGHNA, CDR2 YSLEER. Sequencing was performed with immunoSEQ multiplex PCR; in TCRdb, only in-frame clones are kept and a portion is missing. The sample comprises 15,000 to 20,000 clones, 75% to 85% of which are singletons, and about 8% rests with the top ten. This entry belongs to a study of blood T cell dynamics during melanoma immunotherapy. The sequence was obtained from a human donor with melanoma. Material: blood, obtained from a patient treated with checkpoint blockade. V usage is TRBV4-3 and J usage is TRBJ1-1; a weak D match, TRBD1 (6 bases). CDR3 in DNA: TGCGCCAGCAGCCAAACCAGGGGCCGTGAAGCTTTCTTT. Translation gives CASSQTRGREAFF.